A single T cell receptor beta chain is shown here with its context. Its target is not known. The CDR3 is cut off 3 residues early in the read; its end comes from the germline J gene. The sample belongs to a study of Tregs in tolerant kidney transplant recipients. Recipients received nonmyeloablative bone marrow transplants from related graft donors, with transient mixed chimerism. Clones were read by immunoSEQ multiplex PCR, and TCRdb kept only the in-frame ones, dropping some. This sample's table reports tens of thousands of clones. The J segment lost 6 bases and the V segment lost 1 base, leaving 10 bases of the junction unmatched. This CDR3 has 16 amino acids. The germline CDR1 and CDR2 sequences are SGHRS and YFSETQ. Findings of the study overall: No direct test of biological reproducibility was done here.

The source is a human patient who received a combined kidney and bone marrow transplant. Certain T cells may be donor cells from the graft. The specimen comprised CD4+ T cells from blood (PBMCs), sampled 24 months after the transplant. The chain uses TRBV5-1 and TRBJ1-2; TRBD1 matches 9 bases. Partial CDR3 DNA: TGCGCCAGCAGCTTGAATAGTGGGGGGACAGGGCATGGC. Translated: CASSLNSGGTGHG. The whole CDR3 reads CASSLNSGGTGHGYTF.